The source of this T cell receptor (beta chain) is a study of shared clonotypes between healthy human individuals. Study context: Three plates each covered CD4 naive and memory; CD8 naive two, CD8 memory one.

Deep-level settings were used for running the assay. Profiling relied on immunoSEQ multiplex PCR, and the TCRdb table lists in-frame clones only, not all of them. The sample lists roughly 640,000 clones, approximately 74% seen once, with about 1.7% in the top ten. Germline CDR1 MNHNY, CDR2 SVGAGI (reference sequence). The CDR3 is made up of 14 amino acids. V gave up 7 bases and J gave up 2 bases, with 15 bases separating them. The receptor's source is a woman in her 30s in good health. The J gene is TRBJ2-7, the V gene TRBV6-6, with D maybe TRBD1 (6 bases). The sample was memory CD4+ T cells sorted from blood. Subset in this sample: CD45RA-negative fraction. The CDR3 DNA follows: TGTGCCAGCAAGGGGGAGTTCCCAACCTACGAGCAGTACTTC. Protein sequence: CASKGEFPTYEQYF.